The present T cell receptor (beta chain) was sequenced within a study of spatial heterogeneity in lung cancer. V was trimmed by 10 bases and J by 2 bases, leaving 12 bases between them. There are 14 residues in the CDR3. As for this clonotype: Its specificity is unknown.

Findings and limits, study-wide: More often at tumor resection than at routine follow-up, ubiquitous expanded tumor TCRs were detected in the blood.

TCRdb re-analysed the 5' RACE reads in MiXCR, keeping a single row per CDR3 protein. The sample carries 95,000 to 120,000 distinct CDR3 sequences, 10% to 12% recorded once. Time point specified: blood at routine non-recurrence follow-up after resection. The input material, whole RNA from tumor, nontumor lung or frozen PBMC, was sequenced unsorted. This clonotype was obtained from a female donor with early-stage non-small cell lung cancer. The V call is TRBV12-3 or TRBV12-4, the J call TRBJ2-6, with D perhaps TRBD1 (6 bases). The source was PBMCs, collected at follow-up. The CDR3 coding sequence is TGTGCCACTCAGGGGATCGCTGGGGCCAACGTCCTGACTTTC. It translates to CATQGIAGANVLTF.